These 4 T cell receptor beta chains share one sample of origin, sequenced in a study of shared clonotypes between healthy human individuals. Generated by immunoSEQ multiplex PCR, the TCRdb table keeps only in-frame clones and is missing some. This sample yields approximately 940,000 clones, of which more than 75% are seen a single time; around 1.5% belongs to the top ten. Sample: memory CD4+ T cells sorted from blood. The subset: CD45RA-negative fraction. Every receptor here comes from a young man in good health.

The chain has TRBV5-1 and TRBJ1-1, with D perhaps matching TRBD1 (5 bases). This CDR3 contains 14 residues. V was trimmed by 2 bases and J by 5 bases, leaving 13 bases between them. Germline lookup yields CDR1 SGHRS and CDR2 YFSETQ. As DNA, the CDR3 is TGCGCCAGCAGCTTAGAAATCACAGGTACTGAAGCTTTCTTT. Its protein is CASSLEITGTEAFF.

In the case of this clone: Other DNA variants within this sample encode the same CDR3. The V call is TRBV6-5, the J call TRBJ2-1, with no clear D. The ends were cut back, 5 bases at V and 7 bases at J, with 6 bases in the middle. Germline V gene sequence: CDR1 MNHEY, CDR2 SVGAGI. This CDR3 spans 11 amino acids. The CDR3 DNA is TGTGCCAGCAGTAGGGATAATGAGCAGTTCTTC. Amino acids: CASSRDNEQFF.

This chain uses TRBV4-2 with TRBJ2-3; TRBD2 matches at 9 bases. Germline V lookup: CDR1 LGHNA, CDR2 YNFKEQ. CDR3 length: 17 residues. The V gene end was trimmed by 4 bases and the J gene end by 5 bases; junction bases not matched to a gene: 13. CDR3 protein: CASSPWATGGGEDTQYF. The CDR3 region has the DNA TGTGCCAGCAGCCCCTGGGCGACTGGCGGGGGGGAAGATACGCAGTATTTT.

The V gene is TRBV4-3, the J gene TRBJ2-7, with 10 nucleotides matching TRBD1. The V gene end was trimmed by 3 bases and the J gene end by 3 bases; junction bases not matched to a gene: 8. Germline V gene data show CDR1 as LGHNA and CDR2 as YSLEER. This CDR3 has 16 amino acids. CDR3 sequence: CASSQGPGQGIYEQYF. The CDR3 DNA sequence: TGCGCCAGCAGCCAGGGCCCGGGACAGGGGATCTACGAGCAGTACTTC.